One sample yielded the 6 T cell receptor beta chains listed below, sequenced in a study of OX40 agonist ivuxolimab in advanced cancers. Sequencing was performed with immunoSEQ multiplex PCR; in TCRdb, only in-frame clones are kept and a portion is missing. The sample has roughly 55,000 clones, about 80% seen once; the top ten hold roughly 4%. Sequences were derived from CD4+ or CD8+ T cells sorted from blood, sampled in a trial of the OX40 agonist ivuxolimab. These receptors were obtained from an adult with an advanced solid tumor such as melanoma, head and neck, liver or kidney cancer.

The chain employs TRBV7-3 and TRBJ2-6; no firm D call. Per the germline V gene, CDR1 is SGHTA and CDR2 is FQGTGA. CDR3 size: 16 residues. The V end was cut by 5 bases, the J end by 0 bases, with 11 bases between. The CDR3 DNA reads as TGTGCCAGCAGCCAAACAGCGTTCTCTGGGGCCAACGTCCTGACTTTC. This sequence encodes CASSQTAFSGANVLTF.

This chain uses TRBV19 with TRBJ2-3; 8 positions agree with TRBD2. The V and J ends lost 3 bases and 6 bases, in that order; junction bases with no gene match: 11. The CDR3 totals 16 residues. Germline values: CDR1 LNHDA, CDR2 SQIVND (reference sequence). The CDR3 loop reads CASSIRSGGRLDTQYF. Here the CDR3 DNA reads TGTGCCAGTAGTATTAGGTCTGGCGGGAGGCTGGATACGCAGTATTTT.

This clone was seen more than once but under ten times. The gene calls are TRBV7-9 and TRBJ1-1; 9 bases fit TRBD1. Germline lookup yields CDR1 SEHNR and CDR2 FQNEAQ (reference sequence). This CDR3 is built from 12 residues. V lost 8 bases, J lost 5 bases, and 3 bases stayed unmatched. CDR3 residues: CASGGTGTEAFF. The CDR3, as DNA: TGTGCCAGCGGTGGGACAGGGACTGAAGCTTTCTTT.

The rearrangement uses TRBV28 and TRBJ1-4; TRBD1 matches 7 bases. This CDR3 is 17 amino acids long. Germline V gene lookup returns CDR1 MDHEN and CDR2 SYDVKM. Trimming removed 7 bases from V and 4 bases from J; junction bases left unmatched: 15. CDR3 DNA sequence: TGTGCCAGCAACCCAAGTGGACAGGCCAGAGGTAATGAAAAACTGTTTTTT. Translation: CASNPSGQARGNEKLFF.

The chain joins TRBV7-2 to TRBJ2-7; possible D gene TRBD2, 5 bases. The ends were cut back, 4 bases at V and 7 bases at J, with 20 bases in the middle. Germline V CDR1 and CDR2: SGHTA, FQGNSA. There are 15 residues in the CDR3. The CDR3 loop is CASSSLSRSTTEQYF. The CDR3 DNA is TGTGCCAGCAGCTCCCTTAGTAGGTCGACTACGGAGCAGTACTTC.

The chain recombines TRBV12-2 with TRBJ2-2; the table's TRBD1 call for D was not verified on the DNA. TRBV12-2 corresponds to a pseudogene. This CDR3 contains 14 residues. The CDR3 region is CASRFQAFAGELFF. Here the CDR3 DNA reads TGTGCAAGTCGCTTTCAGGCCTTTGCCGGGGAGCTGTTTTTT.